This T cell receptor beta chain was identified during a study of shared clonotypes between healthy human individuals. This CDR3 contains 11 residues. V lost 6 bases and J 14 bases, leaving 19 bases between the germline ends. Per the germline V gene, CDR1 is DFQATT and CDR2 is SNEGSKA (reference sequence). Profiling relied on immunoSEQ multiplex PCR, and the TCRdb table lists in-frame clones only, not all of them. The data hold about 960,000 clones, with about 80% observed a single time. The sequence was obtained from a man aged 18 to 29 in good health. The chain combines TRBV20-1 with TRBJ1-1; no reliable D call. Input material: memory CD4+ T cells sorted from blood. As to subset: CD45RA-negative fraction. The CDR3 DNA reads TGCAGTGCGAGAACAGTGGGGAAGGAGTTCTTT. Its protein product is CSARTVGKEFF.